This TCR beta chain stems from a study of patients and donors after allogeneic stem cell transplantation (dated by TCRdb to between 2020 and 2021). V and J lose 2 bases and 2 bases, and a span of 12 bases separates them. The germline V gene specifies MDHEN as CDR1 and SYDVKM as CDR2. The CDR3 holds 16 amino acids from the cysteine to the phenylalanine. Kept here is only the CDR3 DNA, which spans 48 bases and is read in frame from base 1. In the case of this clonotype: Its antigen remains unidentified. No base qualities exist here, and no much larger clone lies one base off it.

The library relied on RT-PCR. TCRdb lists the instrument as NextSeq 550. TCRdb reanalyzed the raw reads on its own, using fastp at Q25 for trimming and MiXCR for clone calling, and kept in-frame beta chains. Rows are combined by CDR3 protein, so each entry shows the most common genes and DNA. Recorded for this sample are around 150,000 distinct CDR3 sequences; about a third of them occurred a single time. The top ten hold approximately 50% of the sample. Specimen: blood, either unsorted or a sorted T cell fraction (not recorded which). This TCR was sampled from a human donor who was either an allogeneic HSCT recipient or a stem cell or donor lymphocyte infusion donor (not recorded which). It is not recorded whose cells these are; they may come from a transplant donor. The rearranged segments are TRBV28 and TRBJ2-2; matching of 6 bases hints at TRBD2 as the D gene. The CDR3 region has the sequence CASSLRDFTNTGELFF. The DNA sequence is given as TGTGCCAGCAGTTTACGGGACTTTACAAACACCGGGGAGCTGTTTTTT.